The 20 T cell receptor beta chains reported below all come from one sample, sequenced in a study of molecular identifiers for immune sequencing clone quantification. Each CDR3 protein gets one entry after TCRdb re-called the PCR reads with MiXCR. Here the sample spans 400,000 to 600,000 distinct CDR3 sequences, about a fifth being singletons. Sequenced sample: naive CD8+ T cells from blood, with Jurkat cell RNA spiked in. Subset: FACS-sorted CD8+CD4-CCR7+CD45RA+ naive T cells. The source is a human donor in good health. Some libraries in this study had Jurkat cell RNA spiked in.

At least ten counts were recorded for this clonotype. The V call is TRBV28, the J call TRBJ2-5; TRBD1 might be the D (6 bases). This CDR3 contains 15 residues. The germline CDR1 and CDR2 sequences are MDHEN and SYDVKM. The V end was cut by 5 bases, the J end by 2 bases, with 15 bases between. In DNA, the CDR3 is TGTGCCAGCAGTGCTTACCGGACAGATCAAGAGACCCAGTACTTC. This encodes CASSAYRTDQETQYF.

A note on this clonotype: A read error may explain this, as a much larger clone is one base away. The CDR3 DNA reads TGTGCCAGCCCCCTAGCGGGAGGCCCGCGCGAGACCCAGTACTTC. The encoded protein is CASPLAGGPRETQYF. The chain has TRBV28 and TRBJ2-5; TRBD2 matches 11 bases. The CDR3 contains 15 residues. The germline V gene has CDR1 MDHEN and CDR2 SYDVKM. Trimming removed 8 bases from V and 5 bases from J; junction bases left unmatched: 10.

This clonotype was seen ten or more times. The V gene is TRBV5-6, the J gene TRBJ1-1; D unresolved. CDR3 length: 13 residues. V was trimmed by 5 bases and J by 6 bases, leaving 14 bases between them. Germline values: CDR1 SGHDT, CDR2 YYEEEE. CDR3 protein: CASSITDSAEAFF. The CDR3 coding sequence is TGTGCCAGCAGTATCACCGACTCTGCTGAAGCTTTCTTT.

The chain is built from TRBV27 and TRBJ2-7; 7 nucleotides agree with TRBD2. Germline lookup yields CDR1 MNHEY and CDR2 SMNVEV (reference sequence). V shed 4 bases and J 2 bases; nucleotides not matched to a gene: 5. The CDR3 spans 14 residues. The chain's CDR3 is CASSSRLAAYEQYF. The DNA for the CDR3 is TGTGCCAGCAGTTCCAGACTAGCCGCCTACGAGCAGTACTTC.

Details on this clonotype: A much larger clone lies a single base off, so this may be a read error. The CDR3 sequence is CASSESPGLARELFF. In DNA, the CDR3 is TGCGCCAGCAGTGAGTCCCCGGGACTAGCCAGGGAGCTGTTTTTT. V is TRBV10-2 and J is TRBJ2-2; 9 bases fit TRBD2. J gave up 9 bases and V 0 bases, and 5 bases lay outside the gene matches. Germline assignment: CDR1 WSHSY and CDR2 SAAADI. This CDR3 region has 15 residues.

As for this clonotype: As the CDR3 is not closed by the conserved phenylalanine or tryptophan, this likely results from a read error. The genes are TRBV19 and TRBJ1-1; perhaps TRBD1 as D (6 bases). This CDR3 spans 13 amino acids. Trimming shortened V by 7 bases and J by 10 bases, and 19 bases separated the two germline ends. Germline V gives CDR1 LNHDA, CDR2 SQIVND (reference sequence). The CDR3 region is CASMADSELAAFL. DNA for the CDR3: TGTGCCAGTATGGCGGACAGCGAGCTTGCAGCTTTCTTG.

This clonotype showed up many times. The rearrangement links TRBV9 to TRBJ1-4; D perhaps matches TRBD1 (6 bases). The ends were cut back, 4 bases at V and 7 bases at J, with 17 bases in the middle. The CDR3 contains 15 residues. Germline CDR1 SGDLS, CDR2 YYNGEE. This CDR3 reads CASSLSGQGIEKLFF. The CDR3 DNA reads TGTGCCAGCAGCTTGTCGGGTCAGGGGATTGAAAAACTGTTTTTT.

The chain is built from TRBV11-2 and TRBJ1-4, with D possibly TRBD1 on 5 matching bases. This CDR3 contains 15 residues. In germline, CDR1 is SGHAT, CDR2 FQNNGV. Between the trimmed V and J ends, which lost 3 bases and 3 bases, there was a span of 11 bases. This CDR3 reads CASSLEGRSNEKLFF. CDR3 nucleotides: TGTGCCAGCAGCTTGGAGGGGAGGTCTAATGAAAAACTGTTTTTT. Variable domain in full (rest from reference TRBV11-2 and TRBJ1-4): EAGVAQSPRYKIIEKRQSVAFWCNPISGHATLYWYQQILGQGPKLLIQFQNNGVVDDSQLPKDRFSAERLKGVDSTLKIQPAKLEDSAVYLCASSLEGRSNEKLFFGSGTQLSVL.

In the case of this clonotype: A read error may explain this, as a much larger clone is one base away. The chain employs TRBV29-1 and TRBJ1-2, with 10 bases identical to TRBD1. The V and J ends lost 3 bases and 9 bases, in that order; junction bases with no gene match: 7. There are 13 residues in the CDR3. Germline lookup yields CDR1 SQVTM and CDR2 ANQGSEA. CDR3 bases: TGCAGCGTTGACGACAGGGGGCTTTATAGCTACACCTTC. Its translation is CSVDDRGLYSYTF.

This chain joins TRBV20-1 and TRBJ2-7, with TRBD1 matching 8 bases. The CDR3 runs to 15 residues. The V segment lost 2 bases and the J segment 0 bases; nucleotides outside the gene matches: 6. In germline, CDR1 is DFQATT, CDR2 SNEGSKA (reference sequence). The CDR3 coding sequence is TGCAGTGCTAGACTGACAGGGGACTCCTCCTACGAGCAGTACTTC. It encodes CSARLTGDSSYEQYF.

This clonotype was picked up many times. CDR3: CASSYSNGGGTEAFF. CDR3 DNA sequence: TGTGCCAGCAGTTACTCGAACGGGGGCGGCACTGAAGCTTTCTTT. The genes are TRBV6-5 and TRBJ1-1, with D tentatively TRBD1 (6 bases). Trimming cost V 0 bases and J 4 bases, with 12 bases left between them. The CDR3 spans 15 residues. Germline assignment: CDR1 MNHEY and CDR2 SVGAGI.

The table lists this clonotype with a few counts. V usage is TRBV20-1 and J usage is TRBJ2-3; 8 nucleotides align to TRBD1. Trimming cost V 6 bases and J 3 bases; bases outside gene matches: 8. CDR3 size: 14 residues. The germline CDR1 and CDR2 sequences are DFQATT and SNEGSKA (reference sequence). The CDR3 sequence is CSADDRGRTDTQYF. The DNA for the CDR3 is TGCAGTGCAGACGACAGGGGTAGGACAGATACGCAGTATTTT.

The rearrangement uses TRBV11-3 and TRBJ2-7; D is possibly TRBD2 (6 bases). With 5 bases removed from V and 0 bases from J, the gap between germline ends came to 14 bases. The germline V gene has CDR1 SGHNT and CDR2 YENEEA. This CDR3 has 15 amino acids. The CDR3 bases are TGTGCCAGCAGCCGAGGGCACGGGGGCTCCTACGAGCAGTACTTC. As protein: CASSRGHGGSYEQYF.

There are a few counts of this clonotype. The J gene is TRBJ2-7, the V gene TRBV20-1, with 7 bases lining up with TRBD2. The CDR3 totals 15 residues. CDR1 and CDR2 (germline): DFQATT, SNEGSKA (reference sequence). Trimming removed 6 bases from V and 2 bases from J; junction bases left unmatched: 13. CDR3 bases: TGCAGTGCCGGGGATCGAGCGGGATTCACCTACGAGCAGTACTTC. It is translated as CSAGDRAGFTYEQYF.

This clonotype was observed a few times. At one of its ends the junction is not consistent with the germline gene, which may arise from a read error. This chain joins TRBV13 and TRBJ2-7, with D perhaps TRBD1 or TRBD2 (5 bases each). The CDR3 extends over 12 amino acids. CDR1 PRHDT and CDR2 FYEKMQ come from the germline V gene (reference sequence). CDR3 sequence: CASSLAGSEGFF. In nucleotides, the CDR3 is TGTGCCAGCAGCTTAGCGGGTTCCGAGGGGTTCTTC. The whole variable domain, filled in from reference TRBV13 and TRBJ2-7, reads AAGVIQSPRHLIKEKRETATLKCYPIPRHDTVYWYQQGPGQDPQFLISFYEKMQSDKGSIPDRFSAQQFSDYHSELNMSSLELGDSALYFCASSLAGSEGFFGPGTRLTVT.

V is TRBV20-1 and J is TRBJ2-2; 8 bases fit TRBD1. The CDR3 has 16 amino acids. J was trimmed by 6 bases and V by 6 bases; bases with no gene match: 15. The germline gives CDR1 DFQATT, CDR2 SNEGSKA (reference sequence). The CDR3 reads CSASYQGARGSGELFF. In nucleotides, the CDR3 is TGCAGTGCGTCCTACCAGGGGGCGCGTGGCTCCGGGGAGCTGTTTTTT.

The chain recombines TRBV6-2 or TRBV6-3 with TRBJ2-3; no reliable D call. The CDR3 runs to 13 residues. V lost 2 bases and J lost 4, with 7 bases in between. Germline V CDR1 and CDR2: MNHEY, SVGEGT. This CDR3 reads CASSYQPADTQYF. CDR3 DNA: TGTGCCAGCAGTTACCAACCAGCAGATACGCAGTATTTT.

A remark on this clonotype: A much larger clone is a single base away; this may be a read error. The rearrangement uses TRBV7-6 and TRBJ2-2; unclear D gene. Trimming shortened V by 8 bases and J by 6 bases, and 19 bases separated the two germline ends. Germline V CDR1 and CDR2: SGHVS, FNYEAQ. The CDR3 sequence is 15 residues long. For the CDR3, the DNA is TGTGCCAGCTCCCCCGGGCTTTCTATGGCCGGGGAGCTGTTTTTT. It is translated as CASSPGLSMAGELFF.

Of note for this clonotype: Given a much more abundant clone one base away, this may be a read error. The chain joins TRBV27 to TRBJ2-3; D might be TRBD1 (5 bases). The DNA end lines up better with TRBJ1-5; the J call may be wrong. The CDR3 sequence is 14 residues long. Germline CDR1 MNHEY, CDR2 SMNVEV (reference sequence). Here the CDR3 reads CASSPGPNTDTQHF. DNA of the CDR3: TGTGCCAGCAGCCCGGGACCAAACACAGATACGCAGCATTTT.

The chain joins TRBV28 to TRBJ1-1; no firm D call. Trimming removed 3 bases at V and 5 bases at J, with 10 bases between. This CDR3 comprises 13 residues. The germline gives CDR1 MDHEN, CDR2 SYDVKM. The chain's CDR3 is CASSFRLGTEAFF. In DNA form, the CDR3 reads TGTGCCAGCAGTTTCCGCCTGGGAACTGAAGCTTTCTTT.